A selection of T cell receptor beta chains follows, all from one sample in a study of CD8+ T cells in alopecia areata. Clones were sequenced by immunoSEQ multiplex PCR, and TCRdb holds only the in-frame ones, with some missing. Among 140,000 or so clones, about 47% were seen once, and the ten largest hold more than 0.95%. Sequencing was performed on CD4+ T cells sorted from blood, taken at week 0. The receptors originated from a human donor with alopecia areata. Each CDR3 is given with its conserved first and last residue. D genes are given only for firm matches. The size of a clone is reported for some rows only, either as once, few or many, or as a class for expanded clones.

v_gene: TRBV4-2
abundance: few
d_gene: TRBD1
j_gene: TRBJ2-1
len: 17
CDR3aa: CASSRPQGERAGNEQFF
CDR3nt: TGTGCCAGCAGCCGCCCCCAGGGGGAAAGAGCAGGCAATGAGCAGTTCTTC

v_gene: TRBV29-1
abundance: once
d_gene: .
j_gene: TRBJ2-1
len: 13
CDR3aa: CSVERGLENEQFF
CDR3nt: TGCAGCGTTGAAAGGGGCTTGGAAAATGAGCAGTTCTTC

v_gene: TRBV6-4
abundance: .
d_gene: .
j_gene: TRBJ2-6
len: 15
CDR3aa: CASSMQATGANVLTF
CDR3nt: TGTGCCAGCAGCATGCAGGCTACTGGGGCCAACGTCCTGACTTTC

v_gene: TRBV29-1
abundance: .
d_gene: .
j_gene: TRBJ1-2
len: 11
CDR3aa: CSVEGAGGYTF
CDR3nt: TGCAGCGTTGAAGGGGCCGGTGGCTACACCTTC

v_gene: TRBV7-2
abundance: .
d_gene: .
j_gene: TRBJ2-7
len: 14
CDR3aa: CASSLSRETYEQYF
CDR3nt: TGTGCCAGCAGCTTAAGCCGGGAAACCTACGAGCAGTACTTC

v_gene: TRBV29-1
abundance: few
d_gene: .
j_gene: TRBJ2-5
len: 13
CDR3aa: CSVAETRGETQYF
CDR3nt: TGCAGCGTTGCCGAAACCCGAGGGGAGACCCAGTACTTC

v_gene: TRBV19
abundance: few
d_gene: .
j_gene: TRBJ1-2
len: 14
CDR3aa: CASSIGSGPYGYTF
CDR3nt: TGTGCCAGTAGTATAGGATCAGGCCCCTATGGCTACACCTTC

v_gene: TRBV15
abundance: few
d_gene: .
j_gene: TRBJ2-5
len: 13
CDR3aa: CATSRGTQETQYF
CDR3nt: TGTGCCACCAGCCGGGGGACTCAAGAGACCCAGTACTTC

v_gene: TRBV30
abundance: .
d_gene: .
j_gene: TRBJ2-5
len: 13
CDR3aa: CAWSFPGGETQYF
CDR3nt: TGTGCCTGGAGTTTCCCCGGTGGAGAGACCCAGTACTTC

v_gene: TRBV29-1
abundance: .
d_gene: .
j_gene: TRBJ1-1
len: 11
CDR3aa: CSFKVNTEAFF
CDR3nt: TGCAGCTTCAAGGTGAACACTGAAGCTTTCTTT

v_gene: TRBV7-8
abundance: .
d_gene: .
j_gene: TRBJ2-5
len: 13
CDR3aa: CASSLVILGTQYF
CDR3nt: TGTGCCAGCAGCTTAGTAATCTTAGGGACCCAGTACTTC

v_gene: TRBV29-1
abundance: few
d_gene: .
j_gene: TRBJ2-3
len: 14
CDR3aa: CSVRRTIPADTQYF
CDR3nt: TGCAGCGTTCGACGGACGATACCAGCGGATACGCAGTATTTT

v_gene: TRBV9
abundance: .
d_gene: TRBD2
j_gene: TRBJ2-5
len: 15
CDR3aa: CASSPRGRGGETQYF
CDR3nt: TGTGCCAGCAGCCCCAGAGGGAGGGGAGGAGAGACCCAGTACTTC

v_gene: TRBV5-1
abundance: few
d_gene: TRBD2
j_gene: TRBJ2-3
len: 16
CDR3aa: CASSSPSGRARDTQYF
CDR3nt: TGCGCCAGCAGCTCCCCTAGCGGGAGGGCGAGGGATACGCAGTATTTT

v_gene: TRBV28
abundance: .
d_gene: TRBD1
j_gene: TRBJ2-1
len: 14
CDR3aa: CASEGQGAGDEQFF
CDR3nt: TGTGCCAGCGAAGGACAGGGGGCAGGGGATGAGCAGTTCTTC

v_gene: TRBV19
abundance: .
d_gene: .
j_gene: TRBJ2-1
len: 12
CDR3aa: CASSLQVNEQFF
CDR3nt: TGTGCCAGTAGTCTACAGGTCAATGAGCAGTTCTTC

v_gene: TRBV7-2
abundance: .
d_gene: TRBD1
j_gene: TRBJ2-1
len: 13
CDR3aa: CASSPMTDRGQFF
CDR3nt: TGTGCCAGCAGCCCAATGACGGACAGGGGGCAGTTCTTC

v_gene: TRBV7-9
abundance: few
d_gene: TRBD1
j_gene: TRBJ1-1
len: 14
CDR3aa: CASSSLTGGTEAFF
CDR3nt: TGTGCCAGCAGCTCGTTGACAGGGGGAACTGAAGCTTTCTTT

v_gene: TRBV29-1
abundance: .
d_gene: .
j_gene: TRBJ2-5
len: 13
CDR3aa: CSVSRESIGTQYF
CDR3nt: TGCAGCGTCTCCAGGGAGTCAATCGGGACCCAGTACTTC

v_gene: TRBV6-5
abundance: .
d_gene: .
j_gene: TRBJ1-1
len: 14
CDR3aa: CASSRKGRGTEAFF
CDR3nt: TGTGCCAGCTCGAGAAAGGGGAGGGGTACTGAAGCTTTCTTT

v_gene: TRBV7-8
abundance: .
d_gene: TRBD1
j_gene: TRBJ2-7
len: 15
CDR3aa: CASSLAGTGLYEQYF
CDR3nt: TGTGCCAGCAGCTTAGCGGGGACAGGGCTCTACGAGCAGTACTTC

v_gene: TRBV4-2
abundance: .
d_gene: .
j_gene: TRBJ2-1
len: 14
CDR3aa: CASQGTVHYNEQFF
CDR3nt: TGTGCCAGCCAAGGGACTGTACACTACAATGAGCAGTTCTTC

v_gene: TRBV29-1
abundance: few
d_gene: .
j_gene: TRBJ2-5
len: 12
CDR3aa: CSVEVHQETQYF
CDR3nt: TGCAGCGTTGAAGTACATCAAGAGACCCAGTACTTC

v_gene: TRBV7-9
abundance: .
d_gene: .
j_gene: TRBJ1-2
len: 14
CDR3aa: CASSLGPGLDGYTF
CDR3nt: TGTGCCAGCAGCTTAGGCCCAGGCTTGGACGGCTACACCTTC

v_gene: TRBV29-1
abundance: few
d_gene: TRBD1
j_gene: TRBJ1-2
len: 13
CDR3aa: CSVQPGGAWGYTF
CDR3nt: TGCAGCGTCCAACCAGGGGGCGCTTGGGGCTACACCTTC

v_gene: TRBV29-1
abundance: .
d_gene: TRBD1
j_gene: TRBJ2-2
len: 14
CDR3aa: CSVEDMNRGGELFF
CDR3nt: TGCAGCGTTGAAGACATGAACAGGGGAGGGGAGCTGTTTTTT

v_gene: TRBV15
abundance: .
d_gene: .
j_gene: TRBJ2-1
len: 9
CDR3aa: CATSRPPVF
CDR3nt: TGTGCCACCAGCAGACCCCCAGTCTTC

v_gene: TRBV6-6
abundance: .
d_gene: TRBD2
j_gene: TRBJ2-3
len: 13
CDR3aa: CASSSHSGSVQYF
CDR3nt: TGTGCCAGCAGTTCTCATAGCGGGAGCGTGCAGTATTTT

v_gene: TRBV11-2
abundance: .
d_gene: .
j_gene: TRBJ2-7
len: 14
CDR3aa: CASSLALGRGEQYF
CDR3nt: TGTGCCAGCAGCTTAGCCTTGGGCCGGGGTGAGCAGTACTTC

v_gene: TRBV6-5
abundance: .
d_gene: TRBD1
j_gene: TRBJ1-2
len: 14
CDR3aa: CASSKSTGVGLYTF
CDR3nt: TGTGCCAGCAGTAAATCGACAGGGGTAGGACTCTACACCTTC

v_gene: TRBV2
abundance: .
d_gene: .
j_gene: TRBJ2-2
len: 14
CDR3aa: CASSGFGNTGELFF
CDR3nt: TGTGCCAGCAGTGGCTTCGGGAACACCGGGGAGCTGTTTTTT

v_gene: TRBV30
abundance: .
d_gene: .
j_gene: TRBJ2-2
len: 16
CDR3aa: CAWSVLGAVETGELFF
CDR3nt: TGTGCCTGGAGTGTATTGGGAGCGGTCGAAACCGGGGAGCTGTTTTTT

v_gene: TRBV7-2
abundance: .
d_gene: .
j_gene: TRBJ2-2
len: 14
CDR3aa: CASSGSRTTGELFF
CDR3nt: TGTGCCAGCAGCGGGAGTAGGACCACCGGGGAGCTGTTTTTT

v_gene: TRBV25-1
abundance: .
d_gene: .
j_gene: TRBJ2-1
len: 8
CDR3aa: CPLDEQFF
CDR3nt: TGTCCCCTCGATGAGCAGTTCTTC

v_gene: TRBV2
abundance: .
d_gene: TRBD2
j_gene: TRBJ2-4
len: 17
CDR3aa: CASSEDGGLAGKNIQYF
CDR3nt: TGTGCCAGCAGTGAAGATGGGGGACTAGCGGGGAAAAACATTCAGTACTTC

v_gene: TRBV19
abundance: once
d_gene: TRBD1
j_gene: TRBJ2-1
len: 15
CDR3aa: CASSPGQGKGNEQFF
CDR3nt: TGTGCCAGTAGCCCGGGACAGGGGAAAGGGAATGAGCAGTTCTTC

v_gene: TRBV23-1
abundance: .
d_gene: .
j_gene: TRBJ1-2
len: 15
CDR3aa: CASSQDQTDNYGYTF
CDR3nt: TGCGCCAGCAGTCAAGACCAGACGGATAACTATGGCTACACCTTC

v_gene: TRBV2
abundance: .
d_gene: TRBD2
j_gene: TRBJ2-3
len: 12
CDR3aa: CASGLATDTQYF
CDR3nt: TGTGCCAGCGGACTAGCGACAGATACGCAGTATTTT

v_gene: TRBV29-1
abundance: few
d_gene: .
j_gene: TRBJ1-5
len: 13
CDR3aa: CSVAVNRNQPQHF
CDR3nt: TGCAGCGTGGCGGTAAATCGCAATCAGCCCCAGCATTTT

v_gene: TRBV29-1
abundance: .
d_gene: TRBD1
j_gene: TRBJ1-5
len: 14
CDR3aa: CSVRTGAHNQPQHF
CDR3nt: TGCAGCGTTCGTACAGGGGCCCACAATCAGCCCCAGCATTTT

v_gene: TRBV29-1
abundance: .
d_gene: .
j_gene: TRBJ1-3
len: 11
CDR3aa: CSAPSGNTIYF
CDR3nt: TGCAGCGCACCGTCTGGAAACACCATATATTTT

v_gene: TRBV29-1
abundance: .
d_gene: .
j_gene: TRBJ2-2
len: 13
CDR3aa: CSVSWGNTGELFF
CDR3nt: TGCAGCGTAAGCTGGGGTAACACCGGGGAGCTGTTTTTT

v_gene: TRBV30
abundance: .
d_gene: .
j_gene: TRBJ1-1
len: 11
CDR3aa: CAWRESTEAFF
CDR3nt: TGTGCCTGGAGGGAGAGCACTGAAGCTTTCTTT

v_gene: TRBV29-1
abundance: few
d_gene: .
j_gene: TRBJ2-1
len: 16
CDR3aa: CSANPWAGSSYNEQFF
CDR3nt: TGCAGCGCCAATCCTTGGGCGGGGAGCTCCTACAATGAGCAGTTCTTC

v_gene: TRBV7-9
abundance: .
d_gene: .
j_gene: TRBJ2-5
len: 10
CDR3aa: CASSQETQYF
CDR3nt: TGTGCCAGCAGCCAGGAGACCCAGTACTTC

v_gene: TRBV10-3
abundance: .
d_gene: TRBD1
j_gene: TRBJ1-5
len: 14
CDR3aa: CAISLDRAQQPQHF
CDR3nt: TGTGCCATCAGTTTAGACAGGGCCCAACAGCCCCAGCATTTT

v_gene: TRBV11-2
abundance: .
d_gene: .
j_gene: TRBJ2-3
len: 14
CDR3aa: CASSLDHNTDTQYF
CDR3nt: TGTGCCAGCAGCTTAGACCACAACACAGATACGCAGTATTTT

v_gene: TRBV30
abundance: .
d_gene: TRBD2
j_gene: TRBJ2-2
len: 14
CDR3aa: CAWRAGWNTGELFF
CDR3nt: TGTGCCTGGAGAGCGGGGTGGAACACCGGGGAGCTGTTTTTT